A single sample gave rise to the 4 T cell receptor beta chains below, sequenced in a study of T cell responses to AZD1222 COVID-19 vaccine. Profiling relied on immunoSEQ multiplex PCR, and the TCRdb table lists in-frame clones only, not all of them. The top ten hold 0.85% to 0.95% of the sample, which has approximately 120,000 clones, 93% seen once. The starting material was peripheral blood, obtained on day 0 of AZD1222 vaccination. These receptors were collected from an adult in good health.

The chain is built from TRBV29-1 and TRBJ1-2; D call uncertain. Per the germline V gene, CDR1 is SQVTM and CDR2 is ANQGSEA. The CDR3 runs to 14 residues. Trimming left V 7 bases short and J 4 bases short, with 19 bases between. Here the CDR3 DNA reads TGCAGCGGCGTAACAGAGGGTCCTCGCTATGGCTACACCTTC. It specifies CSGVTEGPRYGYTF.

The chain's CDR3 is CSATDDYGYTF. In DNA, the CDR3 is TGCAGTGCTACAGATGACTATGGCTACACCTTC. J is TRBJ1-2 and V is TRBV20-1; no firm D call. Per the germline V gene, CDR1 is DFQATT and CDR2 is SNEGSKA (reference sequence). V lost 4 bases, J lost 3 bases, and 6 bases lay in between. The CDR3 is 11 amino acids.

The chain joins TRBV3-1 (or the pseudogene TRBV3-2) to TRBJ1-6, with a tentative D call TRBD1 (6 bases). The CDR3 loop spans 15 amino acids. Trimming took 0 bases from V and 9 from J, leaving 12 bases between them. Germline V gives CDR1 LGHDT, CDR2 YNNKEL (reference sequence). CDR3 region: CASSQEGRGGSPLHF. The CDR3, as DNA: TGTGCCAGCAGCCAAGAGGGCAGGGGAGGTTCACCCCTCCACTTT.

This sequence joins TRBV21-1 and TRBJ2-2; the table assigns TRBD2, which was not confirmed against the DNA. TRBV21-1 is deemed a pseudogene. The CDR3 is 20 residues long. The CDR3 DNA is TGTGCCAGCAGCAAAGGGCCTAGCGGGGGGACAAATGGGAACACCGGGGAGCTGTTTTTT. Its translation is CASSKGPSGGTNGNTGELFF.